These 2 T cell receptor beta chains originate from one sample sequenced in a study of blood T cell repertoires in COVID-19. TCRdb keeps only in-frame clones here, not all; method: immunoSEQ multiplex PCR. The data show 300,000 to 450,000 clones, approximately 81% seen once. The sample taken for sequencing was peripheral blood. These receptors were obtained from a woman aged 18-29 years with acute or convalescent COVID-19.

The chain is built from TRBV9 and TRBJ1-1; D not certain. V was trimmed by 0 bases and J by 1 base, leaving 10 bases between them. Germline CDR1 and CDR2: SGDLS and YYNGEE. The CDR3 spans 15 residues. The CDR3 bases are TGTGCCAGCAGCGTAGCCAGCGGCCAGAACACTGAAGCTTTCTTT. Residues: CASSVASGQNTEAFF.

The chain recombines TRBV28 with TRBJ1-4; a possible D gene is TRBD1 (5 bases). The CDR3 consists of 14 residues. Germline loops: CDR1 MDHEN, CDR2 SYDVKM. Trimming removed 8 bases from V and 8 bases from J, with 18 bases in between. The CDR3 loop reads CASLREGYTEKLFF. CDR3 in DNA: TGTGCCAGCCTCAGGGAAGGCTACACCGAAAAACTGTTTTTT. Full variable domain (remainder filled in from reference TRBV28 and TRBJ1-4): DVKVTQSSRYLVKRTGEKVFLECVQDMDHENMFWYRQDPGLGLRLIYFSYDVKMKEKGDIPEGYSVSREKKERFSLILESASTNQTSMYLCASLREGYTEKLFFGSGTQLSVL.